This T cell receptor (beta chain) was found in a study of blood T cell repertoires in COVID-19. Study details: The United States, Italy and Spain supplied acute and convalescent COVID-19 samples. PBMCs, B-cell-depleted T cells, or T cells provided the cDNA or gDNA that made up the material.

Data came from immunoSEQ multiplex PCR; TCRdb stores just in-frame clones and leaves some out. The data contain about 180,000 clones, around 88% of them singletons. The sequencing input was peripheral blood. This clonotype was obtained from a woman aged 25 to 39 with acute or convalescent COVID-19.

The DNA of the CDR3 is TGTGCCAGCAAAATATCCTCTGGAAACACCATATATTTT. Its protein is CASKISSGNTIYF. The V gene is TRBV12-3 or TRBV12-4, the J gene TRBJ1-3; no firm D call. Between the trimmed V and J ends, which lost 7 bases and 0 bases, there was a span of 7 bases. CDR3 length equals 13 residues.